A selection of T cell receptor beta chains follows, all from one sample in a study of graft-versus-host responses after intestinal transplantation. The method was immunoSEQ multiplex PCR; TCRdb's version includes in-frame clones alone and lacks a portion of them. Of approximately 110,000 clones in the sample, approximately 93% are singletons; the top ten hold approximately 1.2%. Their recognized antigens are unknown. The input for sequencing was unstimulated CD8+ T cells sorted from spleen or lymph node cells, taken before transplant. The receptors originated from a human donor who was the organ donor for an intestinal transplant. Each CDR3 is given with its conserved first and last residue. A D gene is named only where the DNA matches it firmly. For some rows the clone size is stated as once, few or many, or as a class when expanded; others skip it.

clone_size j_call v_call d_call cdr3_aa cdr3_nt
. TRBJ2-1 TRBV7-9 TRBD2 CASSLVGGTTYSRDEQFF TGTGCCAGCAGCTTAGTGGGGGGGACTACTTACAGTCGGGATGAGCAGTTCTTC
. TRBJ2-1 TRBV10-3 . CATSATGYSYNEQFF TGTGCCACCTCCGCGACAGGATACTCCTACAATGAGCAGTTCTTC
few TRBJ1-2 TRBV7-8 . CASSSNSGYGYTF TGTGCCAGCAGCTCCAACTCGGGCTATGGCTACACCTTC
. TRBJ1-1 TRBV9 TRBD1 CASSVVWTGKVEAFF TGTGCCAGCAGCGTAGTCTGGACAGGGAAGGTGGAAGCTTTCTTT
. TRBJ2-2 TRBV9 . CASSPGTGELFF TGTGCCAGCAGCCCAGGCACCGGGGAGCTGTTTTTT
once TRBJ2-1 TRBV15 TRBD2 CATSSRSRTSTEQFF TGTGCCACCAGCAGCCGATCTAGGACTAGCACTGAGCAGTTCTTC
. TRBJ2-7 TRBV4-1 . CASSQAIPAVEQYF TGCGCCAGCAGCCAAGCTATACCGGCTGTCGAGCAGTACTTC
. TRBJ1-4 TRBV5-1 . CASSFDRLNEKLFF TGCGCCAGCAGCTTTGACAGGCTTAATGAAAAACTGTTTTTT
. TRBJ2-1 TRBV6-5 . CASSYTTGSEQFF TGTGCCAGCAGTTACACCACAGGGTCAGAGCAGTTCTTC
few TRBJ1-3 TRBV5-1 TRBD1 CASSAGQAYPRLTIYF TGCGCCAGCAGCGCGGGACAGGCTTACCCTAGGCTCACCATATATTTT
. TRBJ2-2 TRBV28 TRBD2 CASSLLAGVPGELFF TGTGCCAGCAGTCTCCTAGCGGGAGTTCCCGGGGAGCTGTTTTTT
. TRBJ2-1 TRBV5-4 . CAYRGGNEQFF TGTGCCTACAGGGGGGGCAATGAGCAGTTCTTC
once TRBJ1-1 TRBV19 TRBD1 CASSIPRTGMNTEAFF TGTGCCAGTAGTATCCCCCGGACAGGGATGAACACTGAAGCTTTCTTT
. TRBJ2-1 TRBV7-9 . CASSSDSSEQFF TGTGCCAGCAGCTCCGACTCCAGTGAGCAGTTCTTC
. TRBJ2-7 TRBV6-5 . CASSAPGGDEQYF TGTGCCAGCAGTGCCCCCGGGGGTGACGAGCAGTACTTC
. TRBJ2-7 TRBV2 TRBD2 CASSVFASGTLEQYF TGTGCCAGCAGTGTGTTCGCTAGCGGGACGCTCGAGCAGTACTTC
. TRBJ2-5 TRBV4-2 . CASSQESTEETQYF TGTGCCAGCAGCCAAGAATCGACGGAAGAGACCCAGTACTTC
. TRBJ2-7 TRBV4-3 . CASSQVVAGRQTSYEQYF TGCGCCAGCAGCCAAGTTGTCGCGGGTCGACAGACCTCCTACGAGCAGTACTTC
. TRBJ2-7 TRBV2 . CASRSGDGAYEQYF TGTGCCAGCAGGTCAGGGGATGGGGCCTACGAGCAGTACTTC
. TRBJ2-7 TRBV15 . CATSPGGGQGPYEQYF TGTGCCACCAGCCCGGGGGGGGGACAGGGCCCCTACGAGCAGTACTTC
. TRBJ1-2 TRBV27 TRBD1 CASSFKAGGAYGYTF TGTGCCAGCAGTTTTAAGGCAGGGGGCGCGTATGGCTACACCTTC
. TRBJ1-1 TRBV5-1 . CASSLEGNTEAFF TGCGCCAGCAGCTTGGAGGGGAACACTGAAGCTTTCTTT
. TRBJ2-4 TRBV7-6 . CASSLGRGVKAKNIQYF TGTGCCAGCAGCTTAGGGCGGGGAGTCAAAGCCAAAAACATTCAGTACTTC
. TRBJ2-3 TRBV27 . CASSLTGSTDTQYF TGTGCCAGCAGTTTAACGGGGAGCACAGATACGCAGTATTTT
. TRBJ1-1 TRBV19 . CASSQETGPLTEAFF TGTGCCAGTAGCCAAGAGACAGGACCTCTCACTGAAGCTTTCTTT
. TRBJ1-5 TRBV2 TRBD1 CASSAIYRQGRNQPQHF TGTGCCAGCAGTGCGATATACCGACAGGGTAGGAATCAGCCCCAGCATTTT
once TRBJ2-1 TRBV12-5 . CASGLGVGNEQFF TGTGCTAGTGGTTTGGGGGTGGGCAATGAGCAGTTCTTC
. TRBJ2-1 TRBV5-6 . CASSLLLNEQFF TGTGCCAGCAGCTTGCTCCTCAATGAGCAGTTCTTC
. TRBJ1-1 TRBV5-1 TRBD1 CASSFRTGGMYTEAFF TGCGCCAGCAGCTTCCGGACAGGGGGTATGTACACTGAAGCTTTCTTT
. TRBJ1-1 TRBV4-3 . CASSQDLLNTEAFF TGCGCCAGCAGCCAAGATCTTCTTAATACTGAAGCTTTCTTT
few TRBJ2-7 TRBV6-5 . CASRGLLYEQYF TGTGCCAGCAGGGGACTGCTCTACGAGCAGTACTTC
few TRBJ1-1 TRBV6-1 . CASRPNMNTEAFF TGTGCCAGCAGGCCTAACATGAACACTGAAGCTTTCTTT
. TRBJ2-2 TRBV7-6 . CAAIKDSNTGELFF TGTGCCGCTATTAAGGACAGTAACACCGGGGAGCTGTTTTTT
. TRBJ2-1 TRBV2 . CASSDPSATNDNEQFF TGTGCCAGCAGTGATCCCTCCGCGACGAACGACAATGAGCAGTTCTTC
. TRBJ2-1 TRBV5-1 TRBD2 CASSLARELDEQFF TGCGCCAGCAGCTTGGCGCGGGAGCTGGATGAGCAGTTCTTC
. TRBJ2-1 TRBV5-4 TRBD2 CASSLALAGVNEQFF TGTGCCAGCAGCTTGGCGCTAGCGGGAGTCAATGAGCAGTTCTTC
. TRBJ1-1 TRBV5-6 . CASSLGVGTEAFF TGTGCCAGCAGCTTAGGTGTAGGGACTGAAGCTTTCTTT
. TRBJ2-1 TRBV7-9 . CASSLADNEQFF TGTGCCAGCAGCTTAGCGGACAATGAGCAGTTCTTC
. TRBJ1-5 TRBV27 . CASSQGTKEPQHF TGTGCCAGCAGCCAGGGAACAAAGGAGCCCCAGCATTTT
. TRBJ2-7 TRBV7-3 . CASSLTFGTPGTYEQYF TGTGCCAGCAGCTTGACCTTCGGGACGCCCGGTACCTATGAGCAGTACTTC
. TRBJ1-2 TRBV4-3 . CASSQMGQAHDYGYTF TGCGCCAGCAGCCAAATGGGGCAGGCTCACGACTATGGCTACACCTTC
. TRBJ2-5 TRBV5-1 TRBD2 CASSLVVAGRQETQYF TGCGCCAGCAGCTTGGTGGTAGCGGGCCGACAAGAGACCCAGTACTTC
once TRBJ2-7 TRBV4-2 . CASSQDQGLLYEQYF TGTGCCAGCAGCCAAGATCAGGGGCTTTTATACGAGCAGTACTTC
. TRBJ2-1 TRBV4-3 TRBD2 CASSQDSGRGNEQFF TGCGCCAGCAGCCAAGATAGCGGGAGGGGAAATGAGCAGTTCTTC
. TRBJ2-1 TRBV19 TRBD1 CASRDRPQSSYNEQFF TGTGCCAGTAGGGACAGGCCCCAAAGCTCCTACAATGAGCAGTTCTTC
. TRBJ2-1 TRBV7-9 TRBD1 CASSPRGQVDNEQFF TGTGCCAGCAGCCCTCGTGGACAGGTGGACAATGAGCAGTTCTTC
. TRBJ1-2 TRBV29-1 . CSVQEAYGYTF TGCAGCGTCCAAGAGGCCTATGGCTACACCTTC
. TRBJ1-2 TRBV5-5 . CASSQTGVGGAYDYTF TGTGCCAGCAGTCAAACCGGGGTAGGGGGAGCCTATGACTACACCTTC
. TRBJ2-1 TRBV7-9 TRBD1 CASSSWTVQGEQFF TGTGCCAGCAGCTCCTGGACAGTACAGGGGGAGCAGTTCTTC
. TRBJ2-7 TRBV23-1 . CASSQAGDLAELAGEAEGYEQYF TGCGCCAGCAGTCAAGCAGGGGATTTAGCGGAACTAGCTGGGGAAGCCGAAGGGTACGAGCAGTACTTC
. TRBJ2-1 TRBV20-1 . CSAPDSYEQFF TGCAGTGCCCCAGACAGCTATGAGCAGTTCTTC
. TRBJ2-3 TRBV21-1 . CASSEGTASTDTQYF TGTGCCAGCAGCGAGGGGACGGCTAGCACAGATACGCAGTATTTT
. TRBJ2-7 TRBV6-1 . CASSEVDPYEQYF TGTGCCAGCAGTGAAGTGGACCCCTACGAGCAGTACTTC
. TRBJ2-3 TRBV4-3 . CASSQASSPADTQYF TGCGCCAGCAGCCAAGCGAGCTCCCCTGCAGATACGCAGTATTTT
. TRBJ2-1 TRBV19 . CASSISAYLHNEQFF TGTGCCAGTAGTATTAGTGCGTACCTCCACAATGAGCAGTTCTTC
. TRBJ1-1 TRBV19 TRBD1 CASSIDPQGVVMNTEAFF TGTGCCAGTAGTATAGACCCCCAGGGGGTAGTCATGAACACTGAAGCTTTCTTT
. TRBJ1-5 TRBV27 . CASSSGVHQPQHF TGTGCCAGCTCATCTGGGGTACATCAGCCCCAGCATTTT